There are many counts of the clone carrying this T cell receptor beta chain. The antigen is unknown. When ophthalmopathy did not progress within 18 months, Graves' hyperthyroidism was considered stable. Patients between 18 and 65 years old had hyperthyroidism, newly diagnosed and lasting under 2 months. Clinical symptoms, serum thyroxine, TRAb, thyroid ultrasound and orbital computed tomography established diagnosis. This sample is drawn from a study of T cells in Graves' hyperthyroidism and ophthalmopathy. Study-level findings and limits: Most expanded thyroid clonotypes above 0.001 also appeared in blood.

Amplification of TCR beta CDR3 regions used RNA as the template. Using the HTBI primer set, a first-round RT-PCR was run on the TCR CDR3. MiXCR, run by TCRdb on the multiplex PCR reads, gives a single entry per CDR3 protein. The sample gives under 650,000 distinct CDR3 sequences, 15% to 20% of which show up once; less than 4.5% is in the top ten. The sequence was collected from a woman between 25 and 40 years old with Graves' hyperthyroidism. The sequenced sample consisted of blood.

This CDR3 is CASSPPGIYEQYF. CDR3 DNA sequence: TGTGCCAGCAGCCCGCCGGGTATCTACGAGCAGTACTTC. This chain links TRBV3-1 with TRBJ2-7; D gene unclear. This CDR3 comprises 13 residues. Looked up from germline, CDR1 is LGHDT and CDR2 is YNNKEL (reference sequence). V was shortened by 4 bases and J by 3 bases, with 10 bases between the two germline ends.